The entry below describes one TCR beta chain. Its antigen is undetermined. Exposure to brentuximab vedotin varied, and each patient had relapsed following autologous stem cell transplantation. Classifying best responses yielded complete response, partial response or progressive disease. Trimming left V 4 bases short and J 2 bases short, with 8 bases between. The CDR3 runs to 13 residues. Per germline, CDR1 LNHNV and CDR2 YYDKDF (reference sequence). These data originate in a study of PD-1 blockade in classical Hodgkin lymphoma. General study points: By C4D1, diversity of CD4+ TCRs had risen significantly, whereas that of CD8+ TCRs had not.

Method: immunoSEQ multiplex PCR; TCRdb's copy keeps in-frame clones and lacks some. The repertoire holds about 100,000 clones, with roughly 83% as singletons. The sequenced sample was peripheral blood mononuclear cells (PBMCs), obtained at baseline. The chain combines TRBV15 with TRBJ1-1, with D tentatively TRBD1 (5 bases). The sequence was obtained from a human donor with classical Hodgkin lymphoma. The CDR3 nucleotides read TGTGCCACCAGCACCAGGACAAACACTGAAGCTTTCTTT. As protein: CATSTRTNTEAFF.